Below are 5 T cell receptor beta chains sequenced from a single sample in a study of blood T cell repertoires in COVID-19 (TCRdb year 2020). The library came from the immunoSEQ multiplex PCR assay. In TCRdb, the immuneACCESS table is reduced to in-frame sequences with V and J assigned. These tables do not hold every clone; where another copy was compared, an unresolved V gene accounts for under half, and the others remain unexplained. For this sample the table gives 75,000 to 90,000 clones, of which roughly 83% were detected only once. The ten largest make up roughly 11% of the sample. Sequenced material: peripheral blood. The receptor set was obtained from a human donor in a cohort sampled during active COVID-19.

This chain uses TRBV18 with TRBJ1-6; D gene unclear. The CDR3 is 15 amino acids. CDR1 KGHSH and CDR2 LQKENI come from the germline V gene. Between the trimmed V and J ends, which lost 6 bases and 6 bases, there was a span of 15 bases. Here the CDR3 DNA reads TGTGCCAGCTCGCCTCGGGAGGGCGGTAATTCACCCCTCCACTTT. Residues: CASSPREGGNSPLHF.

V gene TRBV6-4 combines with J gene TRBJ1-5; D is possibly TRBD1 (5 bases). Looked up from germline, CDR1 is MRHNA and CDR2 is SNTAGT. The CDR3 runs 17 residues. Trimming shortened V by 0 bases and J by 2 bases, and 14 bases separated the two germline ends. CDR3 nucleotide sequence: TGTGCCAGCAGTGACTCTCGTCCGGGGGACGGCAATCAGCCCCAGCATTTT. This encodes CASSDSRPGDGNQPQHF.

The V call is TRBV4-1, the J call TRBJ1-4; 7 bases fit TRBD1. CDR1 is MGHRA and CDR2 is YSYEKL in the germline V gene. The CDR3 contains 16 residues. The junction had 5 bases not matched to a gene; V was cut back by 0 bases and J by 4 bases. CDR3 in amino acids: CASSQDPGQSNEKLFF. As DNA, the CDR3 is TGCGCCAGCAGCCAAGACCCGGGACAGAGTAATGAAAAACTGTTTTTT.

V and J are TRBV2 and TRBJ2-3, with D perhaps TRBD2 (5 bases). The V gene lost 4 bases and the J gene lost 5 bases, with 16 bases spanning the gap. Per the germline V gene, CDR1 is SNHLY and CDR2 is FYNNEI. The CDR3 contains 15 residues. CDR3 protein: CASSVGRSGRDTQYF. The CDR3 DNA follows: TGTGCCAGCAGTGTAGGACGATCGGGAAGAGATACGCAGTATTTT.

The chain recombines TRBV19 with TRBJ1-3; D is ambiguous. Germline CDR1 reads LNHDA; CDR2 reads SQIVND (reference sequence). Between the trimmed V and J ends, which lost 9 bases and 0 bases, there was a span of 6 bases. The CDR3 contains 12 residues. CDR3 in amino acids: CASWASGNTIYF. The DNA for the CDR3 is TGTGCCAGCTGGGCCTCTGGAAACACCATATATTTT.